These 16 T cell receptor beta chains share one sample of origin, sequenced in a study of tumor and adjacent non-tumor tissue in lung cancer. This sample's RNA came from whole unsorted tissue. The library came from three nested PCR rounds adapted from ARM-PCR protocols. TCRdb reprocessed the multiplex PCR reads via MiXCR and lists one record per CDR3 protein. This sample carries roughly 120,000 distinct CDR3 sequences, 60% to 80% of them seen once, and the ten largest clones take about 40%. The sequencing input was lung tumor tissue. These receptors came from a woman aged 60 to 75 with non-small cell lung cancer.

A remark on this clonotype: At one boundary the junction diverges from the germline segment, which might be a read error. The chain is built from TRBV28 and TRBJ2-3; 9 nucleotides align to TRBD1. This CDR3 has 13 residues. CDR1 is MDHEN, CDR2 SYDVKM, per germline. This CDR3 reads CAGRGTGKDTQYF. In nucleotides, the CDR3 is TGTGCCGGCAGGGGGACAGGGAAAGATACGCAGTATTTT. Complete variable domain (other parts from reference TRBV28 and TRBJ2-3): DVKVTQSSRYLVKRTGEKVFLECVQDMDHENMFWYRQDPGLGLRLIYFSYDVKMKEKGDIPEGYSVSREKKERFSLILESASTNQTSMYLCAGRGTGKDTQYFGPGTRLTVL.

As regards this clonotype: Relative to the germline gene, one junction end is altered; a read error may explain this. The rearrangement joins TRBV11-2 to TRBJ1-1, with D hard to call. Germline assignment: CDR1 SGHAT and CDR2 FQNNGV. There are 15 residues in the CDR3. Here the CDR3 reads CASSLDPGVYTEAIF. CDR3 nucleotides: TGTGCCAGCAGCTTAGATCCTGGCGTATATACTGAAGCTATCTTT.

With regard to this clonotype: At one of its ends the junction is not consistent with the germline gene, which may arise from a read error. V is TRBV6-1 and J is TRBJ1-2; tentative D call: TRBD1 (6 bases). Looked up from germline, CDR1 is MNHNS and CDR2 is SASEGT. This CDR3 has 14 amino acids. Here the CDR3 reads CATSETRGDYGYAF. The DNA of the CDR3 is TGTGCCACCAGTGAAACCAGGGGAGACTATGGCTACGCCTTC.

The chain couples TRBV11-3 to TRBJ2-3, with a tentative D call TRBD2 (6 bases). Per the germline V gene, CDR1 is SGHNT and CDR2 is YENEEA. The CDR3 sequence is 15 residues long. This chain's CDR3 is CVGSPAGQGGHMQYF. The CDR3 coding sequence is TGTGTCGGCAGCCCCGCCGGGCAGGGAGGTCATATGCAGTATTTT.

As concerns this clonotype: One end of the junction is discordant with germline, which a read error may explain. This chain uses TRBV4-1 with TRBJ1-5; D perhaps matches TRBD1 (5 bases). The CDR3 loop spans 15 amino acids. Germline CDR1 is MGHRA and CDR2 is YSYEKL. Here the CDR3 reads CASSQNRAGNQLQHF. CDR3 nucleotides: TGCGCCAGCAGCCAAAATCGGGCAGGGAATCAGCTCCAGCATTTT.

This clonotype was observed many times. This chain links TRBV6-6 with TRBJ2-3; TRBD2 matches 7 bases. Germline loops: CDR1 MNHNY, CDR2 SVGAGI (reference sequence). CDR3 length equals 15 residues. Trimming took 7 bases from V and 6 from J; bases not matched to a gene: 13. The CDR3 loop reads CASTRREGTPDTQYF. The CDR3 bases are TGTGCCAGCACAAGGAGGGAGGGAACCCCGGATACGCAGTATTTT.

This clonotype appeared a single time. The CDR3 DNA follows: TGCAGTGCCAGACACGGGGCTCACTACTCCTACAATGAGCAGTTCTTC. It codes for CSARHGAHYSYNEQFF. This chain joins TRBV20-1 and TRBJ2-1; D may be TRBD1 or TRBD2 (5 bases each). V lost 6 bases to trimming and J lost 0 bases, with 18 bases between them. Germline CDR1 and CDR2: DFQATT and SNEGSKA (reference sequence). The CDR3 runs 16 residues.

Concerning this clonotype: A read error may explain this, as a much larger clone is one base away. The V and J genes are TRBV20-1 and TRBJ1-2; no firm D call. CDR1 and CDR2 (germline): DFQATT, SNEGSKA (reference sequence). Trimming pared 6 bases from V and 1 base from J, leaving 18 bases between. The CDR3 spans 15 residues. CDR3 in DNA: TGCAGTGCCACCACGGAGGGCAGATGTAACTATGGCTACACCTTC. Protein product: CSATTEGRCNYGYTF.

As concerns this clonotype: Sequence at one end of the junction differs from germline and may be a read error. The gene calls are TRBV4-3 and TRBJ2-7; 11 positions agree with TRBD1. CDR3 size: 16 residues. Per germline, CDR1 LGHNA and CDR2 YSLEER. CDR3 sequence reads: CASSQDNGQGAYERYF. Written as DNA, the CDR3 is TGCGCCAGCAGCCAAGATAATGGACAGGGGGCCTACGAGCGGTACTTC.

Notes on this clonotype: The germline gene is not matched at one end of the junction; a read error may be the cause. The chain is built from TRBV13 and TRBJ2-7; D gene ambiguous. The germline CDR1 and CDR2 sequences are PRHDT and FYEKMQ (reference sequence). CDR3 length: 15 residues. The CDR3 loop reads CASNLGVEITYKQYF. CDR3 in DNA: TGTGCCAGCAACTTAGGAGTGGAGATTACCTACAAGCAGTACTTC.

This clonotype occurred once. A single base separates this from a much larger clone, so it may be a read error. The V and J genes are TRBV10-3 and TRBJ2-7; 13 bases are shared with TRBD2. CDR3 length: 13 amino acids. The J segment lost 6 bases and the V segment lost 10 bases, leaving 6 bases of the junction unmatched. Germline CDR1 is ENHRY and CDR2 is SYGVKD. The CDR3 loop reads CATSLAGGLEQYF. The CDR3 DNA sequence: TGTGCCACGTCACTAGCGGGAGGGCTCGAGCAGTACTTC.

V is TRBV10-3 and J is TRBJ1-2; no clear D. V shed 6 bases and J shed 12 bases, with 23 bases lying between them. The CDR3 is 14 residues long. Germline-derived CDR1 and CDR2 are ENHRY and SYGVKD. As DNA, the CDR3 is TGTGCCATCAGAACAAGCCCCGGCGGCTACGGCAACACCTTC. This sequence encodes CAIRTSPGGYGNTF.

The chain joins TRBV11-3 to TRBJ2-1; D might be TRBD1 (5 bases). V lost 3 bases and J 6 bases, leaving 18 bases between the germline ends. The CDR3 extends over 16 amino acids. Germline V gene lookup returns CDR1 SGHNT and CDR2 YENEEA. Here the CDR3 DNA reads TGTGCCAGCAGCTTCACCGTCAGGGCGGAGTCCAATGAGCAGTTCTTC. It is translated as CASSFTVRAESNEQFF.

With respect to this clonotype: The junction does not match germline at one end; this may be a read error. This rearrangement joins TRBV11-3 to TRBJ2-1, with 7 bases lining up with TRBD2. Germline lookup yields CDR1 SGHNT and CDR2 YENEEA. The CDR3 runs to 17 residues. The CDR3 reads CASSLELTSWTHNEQFF. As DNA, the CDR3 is TGTGCTAGCAGCTTAGAGTTGACTAGCTGGACTCACAATGAACAGTTCTTC. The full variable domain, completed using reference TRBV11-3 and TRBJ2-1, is EAGVVQSPRYKIIEKKQPVAFWCNPISGHNTLYWYLQNLGQGPELLIRYENEEAVDDSQLPKDRFSAERLKGVDSTLKIQPAELGDSAVYLCASSLELTSWTHNEQFFGPGTRLTVL.

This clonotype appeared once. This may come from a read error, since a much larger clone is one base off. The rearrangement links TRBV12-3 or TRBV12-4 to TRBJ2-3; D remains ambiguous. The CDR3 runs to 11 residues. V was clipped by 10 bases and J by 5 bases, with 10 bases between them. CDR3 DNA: TGTGCCACCAACACGGAAGATACGCAGTATTTT. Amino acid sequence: CATNTEDTQYF.

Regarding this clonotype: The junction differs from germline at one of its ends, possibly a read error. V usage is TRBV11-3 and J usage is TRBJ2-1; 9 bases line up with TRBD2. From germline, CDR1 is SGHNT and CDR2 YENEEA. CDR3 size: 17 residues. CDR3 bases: TGTGCTAGCAGCTTAGGGTTGAGTAGCGGGAGCCACAATGAGCAGTCCTTC. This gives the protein CASSLGLSSGSHNEQSF.